The clone carrying this T cell receptor beta chain was observed a single time. Other DNA sequences in the same sample also yield this CDR3. CDR1 and CDR2 from the germline V gene are SGHRS and YFSETQ. Trimming removed 4 bases from V and 3 bases from J; junction bases left unmatched: 5. CDR3 length: 15 amino acids. The data are from a study of Ad26.COV2.S vaccination and SARS-CoV-2 variants. Treatment denoted: about 20 received Ad26.COV2.S at low or high dose, single or two shots; 5 received placebo; per-sample allocation not given. Collection of the samples took place on day 63 after the first injection of vaccine or placebo. Repertoires were generated with immunoSEQ multiplex PCR, while TCRdb's copy carries only in-frame clones and drops some. The table lists 380,000 or so clones, about 86% of them singletons, with 9.5% to 12% in the top ten.

The chain recombines TRBV5-1 with TRBJ1-2, with TRBD1 matching 11 bases. Sequenced here: peripheral blood, sampled in a trial of Ad26.COV2.S vaccine versus placebo. This TCR was sampled from a person aged 18-60 years who received the Ad26.COV2.S COVID-19 vaccine or a placebo. CDR3 DNA: TGCGCCAGCAGCCCCGGACAGGGGGCTTACTATGGCTACACCTTC. This translates into CASSPGQGAYYGYTF.